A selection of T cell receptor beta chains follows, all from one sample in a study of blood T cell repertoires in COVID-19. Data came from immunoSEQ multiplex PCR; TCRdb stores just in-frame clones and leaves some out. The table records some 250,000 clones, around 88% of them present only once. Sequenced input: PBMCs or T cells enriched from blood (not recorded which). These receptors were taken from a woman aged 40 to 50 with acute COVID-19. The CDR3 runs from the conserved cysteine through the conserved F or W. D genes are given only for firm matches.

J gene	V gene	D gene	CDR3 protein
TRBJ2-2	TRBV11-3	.	CASSLAANTGELFF
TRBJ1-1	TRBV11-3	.	CASSLDHPTGEAFF
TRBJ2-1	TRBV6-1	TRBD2	CASSELAGSYNEQFF
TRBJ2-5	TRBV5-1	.	CASSLEGNQETQYF
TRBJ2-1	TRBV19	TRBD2	CASSRGAGVNNEQFF
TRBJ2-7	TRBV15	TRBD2	CATSRVSGQAYEQYF
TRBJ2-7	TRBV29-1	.	CSVEEAAGYEQYF
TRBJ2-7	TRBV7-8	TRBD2	CASSFVADLGLAGGPYEQYF
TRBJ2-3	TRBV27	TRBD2	CASSLTGGPSDTQYF
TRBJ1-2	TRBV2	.	CASSDPGLSYGYTF
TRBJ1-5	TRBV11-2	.	CASSLDLAGGNQPQHF
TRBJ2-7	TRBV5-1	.	CASSLGVYEQYF
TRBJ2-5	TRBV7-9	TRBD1	CASSSSRQGAAGTQYF
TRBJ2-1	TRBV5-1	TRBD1	CASKTGGSYNEQFF
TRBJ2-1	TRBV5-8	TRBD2	CASSLALVVAGLYNEQFF
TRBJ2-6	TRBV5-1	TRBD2	CASSWTSGRGGANVLTF
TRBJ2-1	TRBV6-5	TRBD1	CASRITRDRDNEQFF
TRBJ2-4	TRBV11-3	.	CASSLDRENIQYF
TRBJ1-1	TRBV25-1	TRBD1	CASSEYLTQGENTEAFF
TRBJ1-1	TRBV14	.	CASRPTGNEAFF
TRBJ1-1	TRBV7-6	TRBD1	CASSGPTGNSAEAFF
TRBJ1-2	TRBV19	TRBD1	CASSIGTGGFYGYTF
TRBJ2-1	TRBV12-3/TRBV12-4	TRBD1	CANSGTVRNEQFF
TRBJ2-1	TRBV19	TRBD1	CASSYIDREYNEQFF
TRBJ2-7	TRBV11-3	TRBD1	CASSLGNRGHEQYF
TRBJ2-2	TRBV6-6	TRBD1	CASSHPFKPGTGRIGELFF
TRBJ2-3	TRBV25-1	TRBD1	CASSDAGTGGTDTQYF
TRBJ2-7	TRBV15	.	CATSNPPGNSYEQYF
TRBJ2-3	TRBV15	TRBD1	CATSRTGQGITDTQYF
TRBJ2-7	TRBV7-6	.	CASSLGGHGPYEQYF
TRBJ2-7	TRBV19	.	CASSTQGSYEQYF
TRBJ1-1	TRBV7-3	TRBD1	CASSLEGQGYTEAFF
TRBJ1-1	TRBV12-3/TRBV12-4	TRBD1	CASSYRGSAEAFF
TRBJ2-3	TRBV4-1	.	CASSQEERRDTQYF
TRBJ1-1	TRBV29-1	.	CSVAPGQLTEAFF
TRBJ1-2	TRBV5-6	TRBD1	CASSKGQILYGYTF
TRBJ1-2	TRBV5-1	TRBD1	CASSWGQGASFGGYTF
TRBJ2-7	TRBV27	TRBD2	CASNPLTSGSGEQYF
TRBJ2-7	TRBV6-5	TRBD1	CASSYSLSTGKREQYF
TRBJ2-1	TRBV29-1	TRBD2	CSVASGRPGPYNEQFF
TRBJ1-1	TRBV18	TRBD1	CASSPPRQGSQGMNTEAFF
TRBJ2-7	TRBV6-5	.	CASSPGRVMDEQYF
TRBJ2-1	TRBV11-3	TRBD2	CASSLVSGSGEQFF
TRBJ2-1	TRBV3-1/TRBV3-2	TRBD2	CASSQVSSGRVGEQFF
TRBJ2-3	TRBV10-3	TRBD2	CAISAPKGGSSADTQYF
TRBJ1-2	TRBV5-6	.	CASSPGQNYGYTF
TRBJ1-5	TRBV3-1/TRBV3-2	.	CASSQDFNGQPQHF
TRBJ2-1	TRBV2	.	CASREWPQDLNEQFF
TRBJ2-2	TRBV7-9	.	CASSLAISGRRTGELFF
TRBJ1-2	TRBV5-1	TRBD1	CASSVVGTGFLGTF